This TCR beta chain is drawn from a study of cytomegalovirus exposure and HLA in healthy donors. Overall study: Among the 350 to 400 donors who were genotyped, about 80% fell in the genetic ancestry cluster that is associated with self-reported Caucasian donors.

In the case of this clone: The antigen remains undetermined.

With 60 Vbeta and 13 Jbeta primers, the PCR was carried out. TCRdb keeps only in-frame clones here, not all; method: immunoSEQ multiplex PCR. In the table there are approximately 140,000 clones, under 90% of which are singletons. This CDR3 contains 16 residues. Germline lookup yields CDR1 SGHVS and CDR2 FNYEAQ. With 5 bases clipped from V and 4 bases from J, the junction kept 10 bases outside the gene matches. General study results and limits: Association of 15,000 to 20,000 TCR beta sequences with HLA alleles was found at 0.05 false discovery rate in a later analysis.

This receptor was identified in a woman aged 40 to 50 in good health and CMV-seronegative. J is TRBJ2-2 and V is TRBV7-6; 7 positions match TRBD2. Material for sequencing was PBMCs. The chain's CDR3 is CASSQLNREATGELFF. The CDR3 DNA sequence: TGTGCCAGCAGCCAACTCAACCGGGAGGCCACCGGGGAGCTGTTTTTT.